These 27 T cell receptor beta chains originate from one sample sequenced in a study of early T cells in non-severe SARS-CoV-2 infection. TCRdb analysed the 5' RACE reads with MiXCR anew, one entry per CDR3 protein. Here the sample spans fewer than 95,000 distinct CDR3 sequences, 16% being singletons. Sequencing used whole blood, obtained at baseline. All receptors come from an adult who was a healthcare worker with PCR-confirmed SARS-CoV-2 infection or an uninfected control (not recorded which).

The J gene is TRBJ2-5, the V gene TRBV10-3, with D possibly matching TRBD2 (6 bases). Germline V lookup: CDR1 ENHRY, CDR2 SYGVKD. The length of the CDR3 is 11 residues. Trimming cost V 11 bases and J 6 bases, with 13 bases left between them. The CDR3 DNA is TGTGCCGCGGGACCAGAGCAGACCCAGTACTTC. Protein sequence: CAAGPEQTQYF.

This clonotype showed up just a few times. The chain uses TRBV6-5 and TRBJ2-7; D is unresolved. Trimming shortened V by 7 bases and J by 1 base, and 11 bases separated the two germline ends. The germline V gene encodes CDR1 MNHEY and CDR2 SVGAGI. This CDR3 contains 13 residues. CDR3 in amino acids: CASTRSGSYEQYF. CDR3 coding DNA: TGTGCCAGCACTAGATCCGGGTCCTACGAGCAGTACTTC.

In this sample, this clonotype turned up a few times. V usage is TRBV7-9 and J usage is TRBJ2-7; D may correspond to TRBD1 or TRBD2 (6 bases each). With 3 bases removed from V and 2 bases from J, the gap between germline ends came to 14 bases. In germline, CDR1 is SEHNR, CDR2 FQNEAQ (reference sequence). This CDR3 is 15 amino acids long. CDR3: CASSLSSRGAYEQYF. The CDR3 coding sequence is TGTGCCAGCAGCTTGTCTTCGAGGGGGGCCTACGAGCAGTACTTC.

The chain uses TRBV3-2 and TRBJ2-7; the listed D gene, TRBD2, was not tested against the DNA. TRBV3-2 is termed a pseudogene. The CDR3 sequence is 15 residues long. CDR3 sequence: CASSQGPGTYDEQYF. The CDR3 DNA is TGTGCCAGCAGCCAGGGCCCAGGGACGTACGACGAGCAGTACTTC.

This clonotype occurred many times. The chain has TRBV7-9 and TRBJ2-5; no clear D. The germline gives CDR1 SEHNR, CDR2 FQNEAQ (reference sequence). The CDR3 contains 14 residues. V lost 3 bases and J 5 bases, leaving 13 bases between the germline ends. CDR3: CASSFRSGLETQYF. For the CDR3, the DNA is TGTGCCAGCAGCTTTAGAAGTGGGTTGGAGACCCAGTACTTC.

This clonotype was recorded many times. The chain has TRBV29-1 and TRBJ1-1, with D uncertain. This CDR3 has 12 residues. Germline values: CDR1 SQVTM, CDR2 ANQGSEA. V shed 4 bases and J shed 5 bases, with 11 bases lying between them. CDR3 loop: CSVAGRRTEAFF. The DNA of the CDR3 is TGCAGCGTTGCCGGACGAAGGACTGAAGCTTTCTTT. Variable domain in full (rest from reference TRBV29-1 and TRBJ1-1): SAVISQKPSRDICQRGTSLTIQCQVDSQVTMMFWYRQQPGQSLTLIATANQGSEATYESGFVIDKFPISRPNLTFSTLTVSNMSPEDSSIYLCSVAGRRTEAFFGQGTRLTVV.

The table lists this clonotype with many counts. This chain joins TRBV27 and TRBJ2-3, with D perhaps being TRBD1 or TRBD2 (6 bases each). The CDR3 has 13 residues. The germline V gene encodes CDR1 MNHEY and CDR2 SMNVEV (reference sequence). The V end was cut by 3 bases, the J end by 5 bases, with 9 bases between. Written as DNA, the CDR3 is TGTGCCAGCAGTTTTCGGGGGCTAGATACGCAGTATTTT. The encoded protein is CASSFRGLDTQYF.

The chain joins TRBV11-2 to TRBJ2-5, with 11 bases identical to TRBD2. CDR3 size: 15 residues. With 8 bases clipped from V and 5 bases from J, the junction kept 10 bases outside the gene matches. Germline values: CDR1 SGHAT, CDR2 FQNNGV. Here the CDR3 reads CASSGTSGPSETQYF. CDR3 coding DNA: TGTGCCAGCTCGGGGACTAGCGGTCCCAGCGAGACCCAGTACTTC.

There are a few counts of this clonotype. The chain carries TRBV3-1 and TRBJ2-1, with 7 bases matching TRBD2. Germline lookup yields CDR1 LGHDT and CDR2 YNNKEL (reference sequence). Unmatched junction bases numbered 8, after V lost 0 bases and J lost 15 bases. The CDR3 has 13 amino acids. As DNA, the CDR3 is TGTGCCAGCAGCCAAGATCGTTGGCGGGAGTGGTTCTTC. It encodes CASSQDRWREWFF.

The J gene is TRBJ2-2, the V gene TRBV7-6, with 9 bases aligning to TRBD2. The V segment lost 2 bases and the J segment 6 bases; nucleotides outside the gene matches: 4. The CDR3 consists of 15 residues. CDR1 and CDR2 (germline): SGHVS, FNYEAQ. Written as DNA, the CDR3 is TGTGCCAGCAGCTTAATTAGCGGGAGCCCCGGGGAGCTGTTTTTT. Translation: CASSLISGSPGELFF.

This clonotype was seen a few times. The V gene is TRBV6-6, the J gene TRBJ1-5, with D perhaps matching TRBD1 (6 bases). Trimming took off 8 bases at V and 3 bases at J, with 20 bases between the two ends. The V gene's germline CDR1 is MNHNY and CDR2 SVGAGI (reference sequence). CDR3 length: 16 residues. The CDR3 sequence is CASRPLPDRPNQPQHF. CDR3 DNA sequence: TGTGCCAGCCGCCCCTTACCGGACAGACCCAATCAGCCCCAGCATTTT.

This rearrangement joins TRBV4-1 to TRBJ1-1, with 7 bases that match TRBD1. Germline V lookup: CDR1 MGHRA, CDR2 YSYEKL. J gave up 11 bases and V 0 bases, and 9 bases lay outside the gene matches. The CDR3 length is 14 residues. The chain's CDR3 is CASSQDWIGGTAFF. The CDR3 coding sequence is TGCGCCAGCAGCCAAGATTGGATAGGGGGCACGGCTTTCTTT.

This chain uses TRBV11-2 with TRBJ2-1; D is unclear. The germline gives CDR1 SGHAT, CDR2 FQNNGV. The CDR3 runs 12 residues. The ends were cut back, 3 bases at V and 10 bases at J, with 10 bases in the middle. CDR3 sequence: CASSLALPEQFF. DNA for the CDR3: TGTGCCAGCAGCTTGGCACTACCCGAGCAGTTCTTC.

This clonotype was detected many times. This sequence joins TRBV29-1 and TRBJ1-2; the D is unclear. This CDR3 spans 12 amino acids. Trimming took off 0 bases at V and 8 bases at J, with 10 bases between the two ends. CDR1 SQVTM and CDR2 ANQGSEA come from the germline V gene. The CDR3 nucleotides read TGCAGCGTTGAAGATTCAAATCAGGGCTACACCTTC. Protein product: CSVEDSNQGYTF.

CDR3 residues: CASRLLASYEQYF. The CDR3 nucleotides read TGTGCCAGCAGATTACTAGCTTCCTACGAGCAGTACTTC. J is TRBJ2-7 and V is TRBV27; D is possibly TRBD2 (6 bases). The CDR3 runs to 13 residues. Germline CDR1 MNHEY, CDR2 SMNVEV (reference sequence). The V end lost 6 bases, the J end lost 1 base, and 10 bases lay between the germline ends.

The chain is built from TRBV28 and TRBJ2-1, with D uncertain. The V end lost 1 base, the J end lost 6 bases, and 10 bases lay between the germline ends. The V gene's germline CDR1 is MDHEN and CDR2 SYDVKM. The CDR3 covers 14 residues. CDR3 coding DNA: TGTGCCAGCAGTTTATTCTTGTCCAGCAATGAGCAGTTCTTC. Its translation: CASSLFLSSNEQFF. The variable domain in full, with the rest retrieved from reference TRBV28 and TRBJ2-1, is DVKVTQSSRYLVKRTGEKVFLECVQDMDHENMFWYRQDPGLGLRLIYFSYDVKMKEKGDIPEGYSVSREKKERFSLILESASTNQTSMYLCASSLFLSSNEQFFGPGTRLTVL.

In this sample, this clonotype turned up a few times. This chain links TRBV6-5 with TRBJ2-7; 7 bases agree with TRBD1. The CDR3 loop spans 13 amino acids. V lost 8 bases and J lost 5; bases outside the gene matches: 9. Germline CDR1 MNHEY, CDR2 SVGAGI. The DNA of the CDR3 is TGTGCCAGCGGAGAGGACAGGCGTAACGAGCAGTACTTC. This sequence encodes CASGEDRRNEQYF.

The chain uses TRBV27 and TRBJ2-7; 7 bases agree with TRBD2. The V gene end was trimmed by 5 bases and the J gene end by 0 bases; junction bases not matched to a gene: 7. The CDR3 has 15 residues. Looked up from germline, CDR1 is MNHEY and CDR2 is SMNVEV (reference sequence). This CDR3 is CASSKLAFSSYEQYF. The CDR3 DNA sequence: TGTGCCAGCAGTAAACTAGCGTTTAGCTCCTACGAGCAGTACTTC.

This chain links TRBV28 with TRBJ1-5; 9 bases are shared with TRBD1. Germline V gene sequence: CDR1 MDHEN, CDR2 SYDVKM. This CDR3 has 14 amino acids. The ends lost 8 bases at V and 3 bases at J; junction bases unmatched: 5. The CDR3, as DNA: TGTGCCAGCGGACAGGGGACTTTCAATCAGCCCCAGCATTTT. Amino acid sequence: CASGQGTFNQPQHF.

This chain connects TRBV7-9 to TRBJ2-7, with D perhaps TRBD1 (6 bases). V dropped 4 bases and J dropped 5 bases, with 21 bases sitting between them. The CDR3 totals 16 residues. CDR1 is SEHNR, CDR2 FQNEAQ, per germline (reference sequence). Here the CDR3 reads CASSSWDHRDGHEQYF. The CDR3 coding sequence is TGTGCCAGCAGCTCCTGGGACCACAGGGATGGCCACGAGCAGTACTTC.

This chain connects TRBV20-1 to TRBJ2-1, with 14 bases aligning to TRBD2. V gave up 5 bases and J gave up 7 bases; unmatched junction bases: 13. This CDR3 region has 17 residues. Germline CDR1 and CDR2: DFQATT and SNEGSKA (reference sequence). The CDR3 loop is CSAPRTRLAGGLNEQFF. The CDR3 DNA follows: TGCAGTGCTCCCCGAACGCGACTAGCGGGAGGGTTGAATGAGCAGTTCTTC.

The CDR3 nucleotides read TGCGCCAGCAGCCAGGACCAAGAGACCCAGTACTTC. As protein: CASSQDQETQYF. The V gene is TRBV4-1, the J gene TRBJ2-5; D is uncertain. CDR3 length: 12 residues. The V end lost 3 bases, the J end lost 0 bases, and 2 bases lay between the germline ends. Germline lookup yields CDR1 MGHRA and CDR2 YSYEKL.

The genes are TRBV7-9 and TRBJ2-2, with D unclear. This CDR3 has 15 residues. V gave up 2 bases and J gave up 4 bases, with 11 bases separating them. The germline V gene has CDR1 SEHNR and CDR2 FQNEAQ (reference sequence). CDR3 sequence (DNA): TGTGCCAGCAGCTTATACCCCCTTGGCACCGGGGAGCTGTTTTTT. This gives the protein CASSLYPLGTGELFF.

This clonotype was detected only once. The CDR3 bases are TGTGCCAGCAGTTTGGTACTAGCGGGCCACCTACTAGGGGATACGCAGTATTTT. This codes for CASSLVLAGHLLGDTQYF. The genes are TRBV28 and TRBJ2-3, with 9 bases aligning to TRBD2. J gave up 6 bases and V 3 bases, and 16 bases lay outside the gene matches. Germline-derived CDR1 and CDR2 are MDHEN and SYDVKM. This CDR3 has 18 amino acids.

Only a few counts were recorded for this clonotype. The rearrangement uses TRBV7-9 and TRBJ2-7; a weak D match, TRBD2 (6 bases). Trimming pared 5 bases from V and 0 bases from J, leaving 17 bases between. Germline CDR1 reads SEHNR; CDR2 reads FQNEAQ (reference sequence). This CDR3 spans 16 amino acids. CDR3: CASSRTTAGPSYEQYF. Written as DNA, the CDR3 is TGTGCCAGCAGCCGAACCACAGCGGGTCCCTCCTACGAGCAGTACTTC.

The CDR3 protein is CASSPRGGETQYF. The CDR3 DNA reads as TGTGCCAGCAGCCCCAGGGGGGGTGAGACCCAGTACTTC. The rearrangement uses TRBV7-2 and TRBJ2-5; D may match TRBD1 or TRBD2 (7 bases each). This CDR3 is 13 amino acids long. Germline V gene sequence: CDR1 SGHTA, CDR2 FQGNSA. Trimming shortened V by 5 bases and J by 5 bases, and 12 bases separated the two germline ends.

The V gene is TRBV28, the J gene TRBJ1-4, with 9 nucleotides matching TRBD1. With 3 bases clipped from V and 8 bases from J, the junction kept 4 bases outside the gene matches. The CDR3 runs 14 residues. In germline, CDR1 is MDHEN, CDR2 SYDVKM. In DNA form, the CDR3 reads TGTGCCAGCAGTTTGACAGGGGGTATCGAAAAACTGTTTTTT. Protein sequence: CASSLTGGIEKLFF. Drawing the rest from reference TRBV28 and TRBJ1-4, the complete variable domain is DVKVTQSSRYLVKRTGEKVFLECVQDMDHENMFWYRQDPGLGLRLIYFSYDVKMKEKGDIPEGYSVSREKKERFSLILESASTNQTSMYLCASSLTGGIEKLFFGSGTQLSVL.